The clone carrying this T cell receptor beta chain was seen only a few times. The protocol was immunoSEQ multiplex PCR, while the TCRdb copy is restricted to in-frame clones and leaves out a portion. The sample includes some 170,000 clones, about 70% of them seen just once. This sample is drawn from a study of blood T cell repertoires in COVID-19. Study-wide background: Material from acute and convalescent COVID-19 was sourced from the United States, Italy and Spain.

Germline V gives CDR1 KGHSY, CDR2 FQNENV. The CDR3 is 13 amino acids. The V gene lost 0 bases and the J gene lost 4 bases, with 7 bases spanning the gap. The specimen sequenced was peripheral blood. The chain is built from TRBV16 and TRBJ2-7; D is undetermined. The receptor was derived from a woman aged 45-59 years with active or convalescent COVID-19. This CDR3 reads CASSQSNSYEQYF. As DNA, the CDR3 is TGTGCCAGCAGCCAATCAAATTCTTACGAGCAGTACTTC.